The clone carrying this T cell receptor (beta chain) was observed a few times. What was amplified from RNA transcripts were TCR beta CDR3 regions. The TCR CDR3 first-round RT-PCR relied on the HTBI primer set. TCRdb analysed the multiplex PCR reads with MiXCR anew, one entry per CDR3 protein. The sample contains about 640,000 distinct CDR3 sequences, more than 12% of which appear only once. Every diagnosis used clinical symptoms, serum thyroxine and TRAb, thyroid ultrasound and orbital computed tomography. These data come from a study of T cells in Graves' hyperthyroidism and ophthalmopathy. Sequencing used blood. This TCR derives from a woman between 50 and 59 years old with Graves' ophthalmopathy.

The CDR3 is CSARDNLSNYGYTF. DNA for the CDR3: TGCAGTGCTAGAGATAATCTGTCTAACTATGGCTACACCTTC. The rearrangement joins TRBV20-1 to TRBJ1-2, with unresolved D. This CDR3 comprises 14 residues. Trimming stripped 0 bases from V and 0 bases from J, with 8 bases between. Germline lookup yields CDR1 DFQATT and CDR2 SNEGSKA (reference sequence).